What follows are 30 T cell receptor beta chains derived from one specimen sequenced in a study of blood T cell repertoires in COVID-19. Profiling relied on immunoSEQ multiplex PCR, and the TCRdb table lists in-frame clones only, not all of them. Here the sample spans around 190,000 clones, 80% being singletons. Input material: peripheral blood. These receptors originate from a man aged 55 to 70 with acute or convalescent COVID-19.

The V and J genes are TRBV4-2 and TRBJ2-1, with 7 bases lining up with TRBD2. Germline V gene data show CDR1 as LGHNA and CDR2 as YNFKEQ. CDR3 length equals 17 residues. V lost 3 bases to trimming and J lost 4 bases; unmatched junction nucleotides: 12. The CDR3 region has the DNA TGTGCCAGCAGCCAGAACAACCGGGACTACCGTTACAATGAGCAGTTCTTC. It codes for CASSQNNRDYRYNEQFF.

This clone was observed a handful of times. V usage is TRBV10-3 and J usage is TRBJ1-3; D gene uncertain. Germline CDR1 ENHRY, CDR2 SYGVKD. This CDR3 comprises 15 residues. V was pared by 4 bases and J by 2 bases, with 12 bases between. DNA of the CDR3: TGTGCCATCAGTGGGTTAATGAGCCCTGGAAACACCATATATTTT. Its protein is CAISGLMSPGNTIYF.

V is TRBV5-6 and J is TRBJ2-1; the match to TRBD2 covers 7 bases. The CDR3 loop spans 16 amino acids. Per the germline V gene, CDR1 is SGHDT and CDR2 is YYEEEE. V shed 6 bases, J shed 4 bases, and the junction held 13 bases outside the gene matches. In DNA form, the CDR3 reads TGTGCCAGCACCCGGTGGGGCGGGGGAAGGTACAATGAGCAGTTCTTC. This sequence encodes CASTRWGGGRYNEQFF.

The V gene is TRBV20-1, the J gene TRBJ2-5; TRBD2 matches 14 bases. The CDR3 length is 15 residues. The germline V gene encodes CDR1 DFQATT and CDR2 SNEGSKA (reference sequence). Trimming took 3 bases from V and 2 from J; bases not matched to a gene: 2. The CDR3, as DNA: TGCAGTGCTAGTGGGACTAGCGGGAGACAAGAGACCCAGTACTTC. Residues: CSASGTSGRQETQYF.

The CDR3 region is CASSRTSQGNEQYF. CDR3 coding DNA: TGTGCCAGCAGCCGCACTTCTCAGGGGAACGAGCAGTACTTC. The chain couples TRBV3-1 (or the pseudogene TRBV3-2) to TRBJ2-7; D perhaps matches TRBD1 (6 bases). The CDR3 extends over 14 amino acids. The V gene's germline CDR1 is LGHDT and CDR2 YNNKEL (reference sequence). The germline V and J ends were trimmed by 4 bases and 5 bases, with 15 bases remaining between them.

This clone has a single count. J is TRBJ2-5 and V is TRBV29-1, with TRBD1 identical over 7 bases. CDR3 length: 12 residues. Trimming cost V 5 bases and J 5 bases; bases outside gene matches: 5. Germline V gives CDR1 SQVTM, CDR2 ANQGSEA. CDR3 coding DNA: TGCAGCGTTTTCAAGGGGGCTGAGACCCAGTACTTC. As protein: CSVFKGAETQYF.

This sequence joins TRBV30 and TRBJ2-3, with D perhaps TRBD2 (6 bases). The ends were cut back, 0 bases at V and 0 bases at J, with 7 bases in the middle. This CDR3 contains 14 residues. From germline, CDR1 is GTSNPN and CDR2 SVGIG (reference sequence). In DNA, the CDR3 is TGTGCCTGGAGTGTGGACTACAGCACAGATACGCAGTATTTT. Amino acid sequence: CAWSVDYSTDTQYF.

The chain recombines TRBV24-1 with TRBJ2-2; TRBD1 agrees at 10 bases. Germline V gives CDR1 KGHDR, CDR2 SFDVKD. The CDR3 is 16 amino acids. Germline trimming cut 1 base from V and 5 bases from J; bases unmatched to any gene: 3. CDR3 residues: CATSDFGDRGTGELFF. In nucleotides, the CDR3 is TGTGCCACCAGTGATTTTGGGGACAGGGGTACCGGGGAGCTGTTTTTT.

The rearrangement joins TRBV9 to TRBJ2-1, with 8 bases matching TRBD2. Trimming at V came to 3 bases and at J to 9 bases, leaving 5 bases not matched to a gene. Looked up from germline, CDR1 is SGDLS and CDR2 is YYNGEE. The CDR3 length is 13 residues. The CDR3 loop is CASSAGGRPEQFF. The CDR3 DNA is TGTGCCAGCAGCGCGGGAGGGCGACCTGAGCAGTTCTTC.

In its sample, this clone was seen a few times. The chain has TRBV10-3 and TRBJ1-2; D call uncertain. Germline CDR1 and CDR2: ENHRY and SYGVKD. V lost 3 bases, J lost 2 bases, and 4 bases lay in between. This CDR3 is built from 12 residues. DNA for the CDR3: TGTGCCATCAGTGAAGAGAACTATGGCTACACCTTC. This encodes CAISEENYGYTF.

This clone was counted between two and nine times. V and J are TRBV3-1 (or the pseudogene TRBV3-2) and TRBJ2-1; 7 bases map to TRBD1. This CDR3 spans 14 amino acids. Trimming at V came to 3 bases and at J to 5 bases, leaving 4 bases not matched to a gene. The germline CDR1 and CDR2 sequences are LGHDT and YNNKEL (reference sequence). The CDR3, as DNA: TGTGCCAGCAGCCAGGGAAGGGGGCACAATGAGCAGTTCTTC. This codes for CASSQGRGHNEQFF.

The J gene is TRBJ2-1, the V gene TRBV6-5, with 13 bases lining up with TRBD2. V gave up 0 bases and J gave up 7 bases; unmatched junction bases: 3. Germline V gene sequence: CDR1 MNHEY, CDR2 SVGAGI. CDR3 length equals 16 residues. The CDR3 sequence is CASSYSETSGGNEQFF. The CDR3 DNA reads as TGTGCCAGCAGTTACTCTGAGACTAGCGGGGGGAATGAGCAGTTCTTC.

The V and J genes are TRBV3-1 (or the pseudogene TRBV3-2) and TRBJ1-5; the D is unclear. V was clipped by 8 bases and J by 3 bases, with 17 bases between them. Germline values: CDR1 LGHDT, CDR2 YNNKEL (reference sequence). The CDR3 consists of 15 residues. This chain's CDR3 is CASRQSGHTNQPQHF. Written as DNA, the CDR3 is TGTGCCAGCCGACAATCCGGCCATACCAATCAGCCCCAGCATTTT.

This chain links TRBV19 with TRBJ2-1, with 7 bases matching TRBD2. V dropped 6 bases and J dropped 8; count of bases not matched to a gene: 19. The CDR3 covers 17 residues. Germline V CDR1 and CDR2: LNHDA, SQIVND (reference sequence). Here the CDR3 reads CASSSGIKRERDDEQFF. The CDR3 nucleotides are TGTGCCAGTAGCTCCGGGATAAAGCGGGAAAGGGACGATGAGCAGTTCTTC.

The chain employs TRBV28 and TRBJ1-2, with D unresolved. The CDR3 loop spans 14 amino acids. Germline loops: CDR1 MDHEN, CDR2 SYDVKM. V lost 5 bases and J lost 0, with 10 bases in between. The CDR3 DNA reads as TGTGCCAGCAGTATTGTCGGGTCTAACTATGGCTACACCTTC. It codes for CASSIVGSNYGYTF.

This clone came up a few times. Other DNA sequences from this sample encode an identical CDR3 as well. V and J are TRBV7-2 and TRBJ1-6; a weak D match, TRBD1 (6 bases). The CDR3 spans 15 residues. The germline V gene encodes CDR1 SGHTA and CDR2 FQGNSA. V lost 1 base and J 6 bases, leaving 10 bases between the germline ends. Here the CDR3 reads CASSLDRAGNSPLHF. The CDR3 DNA reads TGTGCCAGCAGCTTAGACAGGGCGGGTAATTCACCCCTCCACTTT.

The V gene is TRBV7-8, the J gene TRBJ2-3; 7 nucleotides match TRBD2. This CDR3 comprises 16 residues. V trimming: 1 base; J trimming: 4 bases; junction bases outside the gene matches: 8. Germline V gene lookup returns CDR1 SGHVS and CDR2 FQNEAQ. Here the CDR3 reads CASSLGRAGRPDTQYF. Here the CDR3 DNA reads TGTGCCAGCAGCTTAGGCCGAGCGGGGCGGCCAGATACGCAGTATTTT. The full variable domain, rest sourced from reference TRBV7-8 and TRBJ2-3, is GAGVSQSPRYKVAKRGQDVALRCDPISGHVSLFWYQQALGQGPEFLTYFQNEAQLDKSGLPSDRFFAERPEGSVSTLKIQRTQQEDSAVYLCASSLGRAGRPDTQYFGPGTRLTVL.

The rearrangement links TRBV10-3 to TRBJ2-3; 9 bases map to TRBD2. Germline V gene lookup returns CDR1 ENHRY and CDR2 SYGVKD. This CDR3 comprises 13 residues. Unmatched junction bases numbered 4, after V lost 8 bases and J lost 4 bases. CDR3: CAIGGGGADTQYF. Written as DNA, the CDR3 is TGTGCCATCGGGGGCGGGGGGGCAGATACGCAGTATTTT.

This clone was found once. The rearrangement joins TRBV5-1 to TRBJ2-7; D might be TRBD1 (6 bases). Germline lookup yields CDR1 SGHRS and CDR2 YFSETQ. The germline V and J ends were trimmed by 4 bases and 6 bases, with 14 bases remaining between them. The CDR3 extends over 13 amino acids. CDR3 loop: CASSQPGTFEQYF. The CDR3 region has the DNA TGCGCCAGCAGCCAGCCCGGGACATTCGAGCAGTACTTC.

This clone was seen only once. The chain recombines TRBV7-2 with TRBJ2-3; the match to TRBD2 covers 9 bases. Germline V gene lookup returns CDR1 SGHTA and CDR2 FQGNSA. J was trimmed by 1 base and V by 6 bases; bases with no gene match: 5. The CDR3 length is 15 residues. In DNA form, the CDR3 reads TGTGCCAGCAGGCGGGGGGGCCAGGGCACAGATACGCAGTATTTT. It translates to CASRRGGQGTDTQYF.

Details on this clone: An end of the junction differs from the germline gene, which may be a read error. The rearrangement joins TRBV7-7 to TRBJ2-2; TRBD1 or TRBD2 may be the D gene (5 bases each). From germline, CDR1 is SSHAT and CDR2 FNYEAQ (reference sequence). This CDR3 contains 17 residues. This chain's CDR3 is CASSLEGNPRNTGELFF. The CDR3 DNA sequence: TGTGCTAGCAGCTTAGAGGGGAACCCACGTAACACCGGGGAGCTGTTTTTT.

The CDR3 here is CASVGAGANVLTF. The CDR3 bases are TGTGCCAGTGTAGGAGCTGGGGCCAACGTCCTGACTTTC. V usage is TRBV3-1 (or the pseudogene TRBV3-2) and J usage is TRBJ2-6; D is unclear. CDR1 is LGHDT, CDR2 YNNKEL, per germline (reference sequence). CDR3 length: 13 residues. V shed 9 bases and J shed 2 bases, with 8 bases lying between them.

The CDR3 coding sequence is TGTGCCAGCAGTTTAACAGGGACAGATACGCAGTATTTT. This translates into CASSLTGTDTQYF. The chain links TRBV12-3 or TRBV12-4 to TRBJ2-3; D perhaps matches TRBD1 (6 bases). This CDR3 is 13 amino acids long. The V end lost 2 bases, the J end lost 3 bases, and 6 bases lay between the germline ends.

The chain recombines TRBV6-6 with TRBJ1-6; D call uncertain. The ends were cut back, 8 bases at V and 0 bases at J, with 8 bases in the middle. From germline, CDR1 is MNHNY and CDR2 SVGAGI (reference sequence). The CDR3 consists of 14 residues. In nucleotides, the CDR3 is TGTGCCAGCCGTTCGAGCTCCTATAATTCACCCCTCCACTTT. Protein sequence: CASRSSSYNSPLHF.

This clone was counted once. The chain links TRBV9 to TRBJ2-1; unclear D gene. There are 14 residues in the CDR3. The germline gives CDR1 SGDLS, CDR2 YYNGEE. V lost 4 bases to trimming and J lost 8 bases, with 16 bases between them. In nucleotides, the CDR3 is TGTGCCAGCAGCACCATAAAGGTAGCTTATGAGCAGTTCTTC. Its translation is CASSTIKVAYEQFF.

The chain employs TRBV7-2 and TRBJ2-1; TRBD2 agrees at 11 bases. The germline V gene has CDR1 SGHTA and CDR2 FQGNSA. V lost 4 bases to trimming and J lost 3 bases; unmatched junction nucleotides: 2. CDR3 length: 15 amino acids. For the CDR3, the DNA is TGTGCCAGCAGCTATAGCGGGGGGGTCTACAATGAGCAGTTCTTC. Translated: CASSYSGGVYNEQFF.

This clone was found a few times. This chain links TRBV3-1 (or the pseudogene TRBV3-2) with TRBJ1-5; D uncertain. This CDR3 comprises 15 residues. V was clipped by 4 bases and J by 1 base, with 11 bases between them. The germline CDR1 and CDR2 sequences are LGHDT and YNNKEL (reference sequence). CDR3: CASSPQPQSNQPQHF. The CDR3 DNA reads TGTGCCAGCAGCCCGCAACCTCAGAGCAATCAGCCCCAGCATTTT.

This clone occurred a few times. This chain links TRBV9 with TRBJ2-5; 10 nucleotides agree with TRBD2. Germline lookup yields CDR1 SGDLS and CDR2 YYNGEE. The CDR3 totals 14 residues. V trimming: 3 bases; J trimming: 5 bases; junction bases outside the gene matches: 4. The DNA for the CDR3 is TGTGCCAGCAGCGGGACTAGCGGACGGGAGACCCAGTACTTC. Protein: CASSGTSGRETQYF. The full variable domain, with the rest looked up from reference TRBV9 and TRBJ2-5, is DSGVTQTPKHLITATGQRVTLRCSPRSGDLSVYWYQQSLDQGLQFLIQYYNGEERAKGNILERFSAQQFPDLHSELNLSSLELGDSALYFCASSGTSGRETQYFGPGTRLLVL.

The J gene is TRBJ2-1, the V gene TRBV5-4; a possible D gene is TRBD2 (6 bases). V lost 9 bases, J lost 0 bases, and 19 bases lay in between. Germline-derived CDR1 and CDR2 are SGHNT and YYREEE (reference sequence). The CDR3 has 16 residues. The CDR3 bases are TGTGCCACCGGGAGTAGGGAACGGAGCTCCTACAATGAGCAGTTCTTC. Amino acids: CATGSRERSSYNEQFF.

The chain carries TRBV28 and TRBJ1-6, with 8 bases that match TRBD1. V trimming: 1 base; J trimming: 0 bases; junction bases outside the gene matches: 8. Germline assignment: CDR1 MDHEN and CDR2 SYDVKM. The CDR3 runs 19 residues. CDR3 bases: TGTGCCAGCAGTTTATCTTCAGGGGGCTGGGGCTCCTATAATTCACCCCTCCACTTT. Its translation is CASSLSSGGWGSYNSPLHF.